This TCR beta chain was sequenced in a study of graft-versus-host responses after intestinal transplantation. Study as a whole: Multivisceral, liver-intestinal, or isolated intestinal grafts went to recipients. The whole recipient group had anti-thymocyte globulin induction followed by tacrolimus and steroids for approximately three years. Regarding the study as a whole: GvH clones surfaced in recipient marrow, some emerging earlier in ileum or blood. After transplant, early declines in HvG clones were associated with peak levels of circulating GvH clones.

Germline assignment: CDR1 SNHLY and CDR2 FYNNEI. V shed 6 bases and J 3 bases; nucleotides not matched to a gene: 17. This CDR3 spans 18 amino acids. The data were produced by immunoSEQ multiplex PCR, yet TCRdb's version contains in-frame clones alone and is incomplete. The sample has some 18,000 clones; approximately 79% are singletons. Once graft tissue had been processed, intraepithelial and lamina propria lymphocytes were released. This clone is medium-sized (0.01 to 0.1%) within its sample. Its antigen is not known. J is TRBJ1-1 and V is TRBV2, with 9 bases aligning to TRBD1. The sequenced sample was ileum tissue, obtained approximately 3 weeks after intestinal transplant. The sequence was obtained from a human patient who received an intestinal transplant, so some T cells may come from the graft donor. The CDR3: CASRDRDREKLGDTEAFF. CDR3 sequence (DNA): TGTGCCAGCAGGGACCGGGACAGGGAAAAGTTAGGTGACACTGAAGCTTTCTTT.